A single sample gave rise to the 10 T cell receptor beta chains below, sequenced in a study of T cells expressing NK-cell markers. Reanalyzing the 5' RACE reads, TCRdb keeps one entry per CDR3 protein, without DNA. In total, the table holds about 160,000 distinct CDR3 sequences. What was sequenced was blood T cells: a sorted CD56 or NKG2C T cell subset, CD4+ or CD8+ T cells, or bulk PBMC T cells (not recorded which). All receptors derive from a man aged 18-70 years in good health.

V is TRBV7-9 and J is TRBJ2-1; TCRdb calls TRBD2, which cannot be checked without DNA. CDR1 is SEHNR and CDR2 is FQNEAQ in the germline V gene (reference sequence). The length of the CDR3 is 16 residues. This CDR3 reads CASSPQLAGRRNEQFF.

This chain connects TRBV4-2 to TRBJ2-1; absent DNA, TCRdb's TRBD1 call cannot be checked. CDR3 length: 18 amino acids. Germline V gene data show CDR1 as LGHNA and CDR2 as YNFKEQ. The CDR3 sequence is CASSLRDRELVAYNEQFF.

This chain joins TRBV5-1 and TRBJ2-7; the D gene TCRdb calls, TRBD2, cannot be checked with no DNA. The CDR3 runs to 16 residues. The germline CDR1 and CDR2 sequences are SGHRS and YFSETQ. CDR3 sequence reads: CASSPSAAGRSYEQYF. The full variable domain, its missing parts supplied by reference TRBV5-1 and TRBJ2-7, is KAGVTQTPRYLIKTRGQQVTLSCSPISGHRSVSWYQQTPGQGLQFLFEYFSETQRNKGNFPGRFSGRQFSNSRSEMNVSTLELGDSALYLCASSPSAAGRSYEQYFGPGTRLTVT.

This chain connects TRBV6-5 to TRBJ2-7; the D gene TCRdb calls, TRBD2, cannot be checked with no DNA. Per germline, CDR1 MNHEY and CDR2 SVGAGI. The CDR3 extends over 16 amino acids. The CDR3 region is CASSYGTSGASYEQYF.

The rearrangement links TRBV27 to TRBJ2-7; the TRBD2 assignment by TCRdb is unverifiable without DNA. The CDR3 extends over 15 amino acids. Germline assignment: CDR1 MNHEY and CDR2 SMNVEV (reference sequence). CDR3 sequence reads: CASSNDSLPSYEQYF.

This chain links TRBV6-1 with TRBJ1-6; no DNA is available, so the TRBD1 call from TCRdb remains unchecked. The CDR3 has 15 amino acids. Germline-derived CDR1 and CDR2 are MNHNS and SASEGT. This chain's CDR3 is CASSETGGSVSPLHF.

V usage is TRBV2 and J usage is TRBJ2-7. Germline loops: CDR1 SNHLY, CDR2 FYNNEI. This CDR3 has 12 residues. This chain's CDR3 is CASGWLMGEQYF.

V and J are TRBV4-1 and TRBJ2-2; TCRdb gives TRBD2 as the D gene, but with no DNA this cannot be confirmed. Germline loops: CDR1 MGHRA, CDR2 YSYEKL. The CDR3 is made up of 15 amino acids. CDR3 region: CASSLRASDTGELFF.

V is TRBV5-5 and J is TRBJ1-1; checking the TCRdb D call of TRBD1 is not possible without DNA. Germline V gene sequence: CDR1 SGHKS, CDR2 YYEKEE (reference sequence). The CDR3 is 15 residues long. CDR3 in amino acids: CASSPDRQGGTEAFF. The complete variable domain, with remaining parts taken from reference TRBV5-5 and TRBJ1-1, reads DAGVTQSPTHLIKTRGQQVTLRCSPISGHKSVSWYQQVLGQGPQFIFQYYEKEERGRGNFPDRFSARQFPNYSSELNVNALLLGDSALYLCASSPDRQGGTEAFFGQGTRLTVV.

The genes are TRBV20-1 and TRBJ2-5; without DNA, the TCRdb call of TRBD2 cannot be checked. This CDR3 contains 13 residues. Germline V gene lookup returns CDR1 DFQATT and CDR2 SNEGSKA (reference sequence). The CDR3 here is CSAISGVRETQYF.